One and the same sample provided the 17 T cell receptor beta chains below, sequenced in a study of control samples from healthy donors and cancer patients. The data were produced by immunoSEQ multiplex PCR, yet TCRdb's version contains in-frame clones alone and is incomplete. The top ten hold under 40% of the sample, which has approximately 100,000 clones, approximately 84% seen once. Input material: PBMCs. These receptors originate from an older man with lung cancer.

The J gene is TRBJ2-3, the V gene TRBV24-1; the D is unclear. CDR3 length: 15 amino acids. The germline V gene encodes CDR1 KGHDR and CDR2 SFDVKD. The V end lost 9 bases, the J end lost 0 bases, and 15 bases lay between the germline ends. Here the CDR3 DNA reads TGTGCCACCTCGGCTGAAAGCTCTAGCACAGATACGCAGTATTTT. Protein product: CATSAESSSTDTQYF.

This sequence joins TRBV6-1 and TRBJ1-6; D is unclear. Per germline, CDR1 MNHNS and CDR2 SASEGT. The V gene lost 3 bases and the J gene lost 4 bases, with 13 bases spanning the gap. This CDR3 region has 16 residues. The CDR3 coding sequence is TGTGCCAGCAGTGAGACGGGGTCCCTTTATAATTCACCCCTCCACTTT. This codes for CASSETGSLYNSPLHF.

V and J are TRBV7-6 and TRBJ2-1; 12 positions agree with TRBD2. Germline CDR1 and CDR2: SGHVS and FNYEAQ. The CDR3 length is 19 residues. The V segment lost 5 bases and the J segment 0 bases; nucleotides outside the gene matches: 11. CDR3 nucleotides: TGTGCCAGCAGCCGCGGACTAGCGGGGTCTAAAATCTCCTACAATGAGCAGTTCTTC. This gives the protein CASSRGLAGSKISYNEQFF.

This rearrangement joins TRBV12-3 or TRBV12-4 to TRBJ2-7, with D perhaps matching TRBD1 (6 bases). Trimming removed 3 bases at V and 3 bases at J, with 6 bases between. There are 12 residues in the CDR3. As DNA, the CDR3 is TGTGCCAGCAGTTTGGACAGCTACGAGCAGTACTTC. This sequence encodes CASSLDSYEQYF.

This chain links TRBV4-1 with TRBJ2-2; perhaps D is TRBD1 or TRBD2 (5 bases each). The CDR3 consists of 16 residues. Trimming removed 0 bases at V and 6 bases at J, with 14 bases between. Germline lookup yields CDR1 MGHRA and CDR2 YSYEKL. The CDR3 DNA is TGCGCCAGCAGCCAAGATTGGTCGGGGCCGGCCGGGGAGCTGTTTTTT. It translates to CASSQDWSGPAGELFF.

CDR3 sequence reads: CASSPHGGAKNIQYF. The CDR3, as DNA: TGTGCCAGCTCACCTCACGGGGGGGCCAAAAACATTCAGTACTTC. V and J are TRBV18 and TRBJ2-4, with 7 bases fitting TRBD2. After removal of 3 bases from V and 1 base from J, the junction contained 3 bases not matched to a gene. The germline CDR1 and CDR2 sequences are KGHSH and LQKENI. The CDR3 extends over 15 amino acids.

The chain's CDR3 is CASSPGTRVGSQYF. Written as DNA, the CDR3 is TGTGCCAGTAGTCCCGGGACCCGCGTTGGGTCGCAGTACTTC. J is TRBJ2-7 and V is TRBV19; either TRBD1 or TRBD2 may fit D (5 bases each). Trimming took 5 bases from V and 9 from J, leaving 20 bases between them. The CDR3 consists of 14 residues. The V gene's germline CDR1 is LNHDA and CDR2 SQIVND (reference sequence).

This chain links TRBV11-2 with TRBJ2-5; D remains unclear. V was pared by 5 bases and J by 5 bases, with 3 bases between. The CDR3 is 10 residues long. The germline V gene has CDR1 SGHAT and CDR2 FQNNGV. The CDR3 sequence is CASSQETQYF. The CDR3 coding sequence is TGTGCCAGCAGCCAGGAGACCCAGTACTTC.

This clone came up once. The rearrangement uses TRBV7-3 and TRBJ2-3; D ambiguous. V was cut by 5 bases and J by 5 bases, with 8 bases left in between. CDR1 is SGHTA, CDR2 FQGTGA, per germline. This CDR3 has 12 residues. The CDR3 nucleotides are TGTGCCAGCAGCCGAGACTTAGATACGCAGTATTTT. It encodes CASSRDLDTQYF.

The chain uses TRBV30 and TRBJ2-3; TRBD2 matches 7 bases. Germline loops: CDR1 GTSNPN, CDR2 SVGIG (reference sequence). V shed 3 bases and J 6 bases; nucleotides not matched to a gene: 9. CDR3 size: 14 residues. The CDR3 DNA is TGTGCCTGGAGGCCGGGACTACCCTCCGATACGCAGTATTTT. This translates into CAWRPGLPSDTQYF. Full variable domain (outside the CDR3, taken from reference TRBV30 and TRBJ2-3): SQTIHQWPATLVQPVGSPLSLECTVEGTSNPNLYWYRQAAGRGLQLLFYSVGIGQISSEVPQNLSASRPQDRQFILSSKKLLLSDSGFYLCAWRPGLPSDTQYFGPGTRLTVL.

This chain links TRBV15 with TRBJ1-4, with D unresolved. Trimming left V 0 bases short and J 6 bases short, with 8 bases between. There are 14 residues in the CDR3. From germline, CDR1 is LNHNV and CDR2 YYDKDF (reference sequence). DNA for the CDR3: TGTGCCACCAGCAGAGATTCGTCCGATGAAAAACTGTTTTTT. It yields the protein CATSRDSSDEKLFF.

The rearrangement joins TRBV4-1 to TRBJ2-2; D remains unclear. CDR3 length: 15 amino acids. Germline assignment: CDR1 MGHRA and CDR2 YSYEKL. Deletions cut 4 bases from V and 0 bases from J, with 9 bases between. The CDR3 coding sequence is TGCGCCAGCAGCCTGGCAGGCGCGAACACCGGGGAGCTGTTTTTT. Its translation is CASSLAGANTGELFF.

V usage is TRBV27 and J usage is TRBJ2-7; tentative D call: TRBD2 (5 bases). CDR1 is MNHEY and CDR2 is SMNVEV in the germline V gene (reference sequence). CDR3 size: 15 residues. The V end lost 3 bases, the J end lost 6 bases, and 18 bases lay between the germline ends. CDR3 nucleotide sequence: TGTGCCAGCAGTTTTGGCGGGCTACGCTCTGGCGAGCAGTACTTC. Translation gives CASSFGGLRSGEQYF.

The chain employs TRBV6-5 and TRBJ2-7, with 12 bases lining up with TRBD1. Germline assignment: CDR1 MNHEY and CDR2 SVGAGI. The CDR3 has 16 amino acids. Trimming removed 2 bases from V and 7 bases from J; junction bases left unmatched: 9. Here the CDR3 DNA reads TGTGCCAGCAGTTACGTCGGGACAGGGGGCGGTCGGGAGCAGTACTTC. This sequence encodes CASSYVGTGGGREQYF.

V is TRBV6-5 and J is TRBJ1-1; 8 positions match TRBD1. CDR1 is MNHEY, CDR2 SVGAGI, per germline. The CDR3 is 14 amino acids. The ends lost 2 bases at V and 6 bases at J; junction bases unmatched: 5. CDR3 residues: CASSYADRVAEAFF. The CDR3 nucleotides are TGTGCCAGCAGTTACGCGGACAGGGTGGCTGAAGCTTTCTTT.

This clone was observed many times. In nucleotides, the CDR3 is TGTGCCAGCAGCCGAGAGCGGGGGGGCCTGAATGAGCAGTTCTTC. This encodes CASSRERGGLNEQFF. This chain joins TRBV7-3 and TRBJ2-1; 10 bases are shared with TRBD2. The germline V gene encodes CDR1 SGHTA and CDR2 FQGTGA. Trimming cost V 5 bases and J 7 bases; bases outside gene matches: 8. There are 15 residues in the CDR3.

The CDR3 loop is CAGRQGSGANVLTF. The CDR3 nucleotides read TGTGCCGGACGACAGGGGAGTGGGGCCAACGTCCTGACTTTC. This sequence joins TRBV6-5 and TRBJ2-6, with 8 bases identical to TRBD1. Per the germline V gene, CDR1 is MNHEY and CDR2 is SVGAGI. With 11 bases clipped from V and 3 bases from J, the junction kept 6 bases outside the gene matches. The CDR3 extends over 14 amino acids.